Listed below are T cell receptor beta chains from one sample, sequenced in a study of T cell changes during pregnancy in multiple sclerosis. Clones were sequenced by immunoSEQ multiplex PCR, and TCRdb holds only the in-frame ones, with some missing. The sample includes 80,000 or so clones, 90% to 95% of them seen just once. The sequencing here drew on peripheral blood, taken before pregnancy. The receptors derive from a female donor with multiple sclerosis, enrolled in a pregnancy study. CDR3s include the opening cysteine and the closing phenylalanine or tryptophan. D genes are given only for firm matches. Size is stated for part of the rows, as once, few or many counts, or as a class when the clone is expanded.

clone_size j_call d_call cdr3_length v_call cdr3_aa cdr3_nt
NA TRBJ2-1 NA 15 TRBV7-2 CASSLHYLEYNEQFF TGTGCCAGCAGCTTACACTACCTTGAATACAATGAGCAGTTCTTC
NA TRBJ1-4 TRBD1 17 TRBV7-8 CASSLERGQWMNEKLFF TGTGCCAGCAGCTTAGAACGGGGACAGTGGATGAATGAAAAACTGTTTTTT
NA TRBJ2-5 NA 15 TRBV7-9 CASSLAGVGGETQYF TGTGCCAGCAGCTTAGCAGGGGTCGGAGGGGAGACCCAGTACTTC
NA TRBJ2-7 TRBD2 16 TRBV5-1 CASSILGTTPSYEQYF TGCGCCAGCAGCATATTAGGGACTACCCCATCCTACGAGCAGTACTTC
once TRBJ1-1 TRBD1 15 TRBV18 CASSFRQGMNTEAFF TGTGCCAGCTCGTTCAGACAGGGAATGAACACTGAAGCTTTCTTT
NA TRBJ2-1 NA 15 TRBV12-5 CASKGGPLLNNEQFF TGTGCTAGTAAGGGGGGGCCCCTCCTAAACAATGAGCAGTTCTTC
NA TRBJ1-5 TRBD1 15 TRBV30 CAWRTPGQSNQPQHF TGTGCCTGGAGAACCCCGGGACAGAGCAATCAGCCCCAGCATTTT
NA TRBJ2-7 NA 14 TRBV4-1 CASSQGRTSFEQYF TGCGCCAGCAGCCAAGGAAGGACATCTTTCGAGCAGTACTTC
NA TRBJ1-1 NA 14 TRBV6-1 CASSEVRENTEAFF TGTGCCAGCAGTGAAGTGCGGGAGAACACTGAAGCTTTCTTT
NA TRBJ1-5 NA 15 TRBV19 CASSIAVFGNQPQHF TGTGCCAGTAGTATAGCGGTATTCGGCAATCAGCCCCAGCATTTT
NA TRBJ2-7 NA 16 TRBV7-2 CASSPLLRSGTYEQYF TGTGCCAGCAGCCCGCTACTTCGGAGCGGAACCTACGAGCAGTACTTC
NA TRBJ1-5 NA 14 TRBV6-5 CASSQNRAAQPQHF TGTGCCAGCAGTCAGAACAGGGCTGCTCAGCCCCAGCATTTT
NA TRBJ1-1 NA 13 TRBV6-4 CASSQDRNTEAFF TGTGCCAGCAGTCAGGACAGAAACACTGAAGCTTTCTTT
NA TRBJ1-4 TRBD1 14 TRBV27 CASSRDRTREKLFF TGTGCCAGCAGCCGGGACAGGACTAGGGAAAAACTGTTTTTT
once TRBJ1-2 NA 16 TRBV15 CATSRNRNRDIYGYTF TGTGCCACCAGCAGAAACCGAAACAGGGATATCTATGGCTACACCTTC
NA TRBJ2-3 TRBD1 15 TRBV29-1 CSVGNGQEWADTQYF TGCAGCGTTGGAAACGGACAGGAGTGGGCAGATACGCAGTATTTT
NA TRBJ2-5 TRBD2 17 TRBV9 CASSTRLAGATQETQYF TGTGCCAGCAGCACCCGACTAGCGGGGGCCACCCAAGAGACCCAGTACTTC
NA TRBJ2-3 NA 16 TRBV5-4 CASSSPDRVFTDTQYF TGTGCCAGCAGCTCCCCGGACAGAGTGTTTACAGATACGCAGTATTTT
few TRBJ2-2 NA 15 TRBV7-6 CASSPGRGVTGELFF TGTGCCAGCAGCCCCGGCAGGGGGGTAACCGGGGAGCTGTTTTTT
NA TRBJ2-5 TRBD2 15 TRBV15 CATSSILAGVETQYF TGTGCCACCAGCAGTATACTAGCGGGGGTTGAGACCCAGTACTTC
NA TRBJ2-3 NA 13 TRBV9 CASSVVGRDTQYF TGTGCCAGCAGCGTAGTGGGGAGAGATACGCAGTATTTT
NA TRBJ2-7 TRBD1 15 TRBV7-3 CASSFEQGGTYEQYF TGTGCCAGCAGCTTCGAACAGGGGGGTACCTACGAGCAGTACTTC
NA TRBJ1-6 TRBD1 16 TRBV6-1 CASSDRGPDRNSPLHF TGTGCCAGCAGTGATAGGGGGCCCGACCGGAATTCACCCCTCCACTTT
NA TRBJ2-7 NA 12 TRBV5-4 CASSLVGDEQYF TGTGCCAGCAGCTTGGTTGGAGACGAGCAGTACTTC
NA TRBJ2-3 NA 13 TRBV2 CASRGWGDFTQYF TGTGCCAGCAGGGGTTGGGGCGACTTTACGCAGTATTTT
NA TRBJ1-1 NA 13 TRBV9 CASSQTAVSEAFF TGTGCCAGCAGCCAAACGGCGGTTTCTGAAGCTTTCTTT
once TRBJ1-4 TRBD1 16 TRBV5-1 CASSFQPGQGHEKLFF TGCGCCAGCAGCTTTCAACCGGGACAGGGCCATGAAAAACTGTTTTTT
NA TRBJ1-2 TRBD1 15 TRBV12-5 CASGLGRDRVRGYTF TGTGCTAGTGGTTTGGGACGAGACAGGGTTCGAGGCTACACCTTC